What follows is one T cell receptor beta chain and its context. Trimming cost V 4 bases and J 6 bases; bases outside gene matches: 4. There are 13 residues in the CDR3. Germline V lookup: CDR1 LGHDT, CDR2 YNNKEL (reference sequence). Using immunoSEQ multiplex PCR, the repertoire was profiled, and TCRdb retains in-frame clones only, with some absent. Among 250,000 to 300,000 clones listed, roughly 89% were seen once. This specimen belongs to a study of blood T cell repertoires in COVID-19. Study-wide background: Donors in the United States, Italy and Spain gave samples during acute or convalescent COVID-19. PBMCs, B-cell-depleted T cells, or T cells provided the cDNA or gDNA that made up the material.

The sequence was collected from a man between 50 and 59 years old with acute or convalescent COVID-19. Sample: peripheral blood. This rearrangement joins TRBV3-1 (or the pseudogene TRBV3-2) to TRBJ1-1; TRBD1 matches at 8 bases. This CDR3 reads CASSRAQGAEAFF. The CDR3 nucleotides are TGTGCCAGCAGCCGCGCACAGGGGGCTGAAGCTTTCTTT.